This T cell receptor (beta chain) was identified during a study of PD-1 blockade in classical Hodgkin lymphoma. Regarding this clone: As yet, its antigen is unknown.

Assay: immunoSEQ multiplex PCR; the TCRdb copy retains only in-frame clones and omits some. The sample lists approximately 38,000 clones; about 80% were seen once. This CDR3 region has 16 residues. V was cut by 5 bases and J by 2 bases, with 15 bases left in between. Germline V gene data show CDR1 as SGHTA and CDR2 as FQGNSA. Time point: cycle 4 day 1 (C4D1), after more than five weeks of nivolumab. Brentuximab vedotin exposure varied among the patients, all of whom had relapsed after autologous stem cell transplantation. Patients reached a best response of complete response, partial response or progressive disease. Study-wide points: Those starting nivolumab under 1 year post-ASCT were excluded.

This receptor was obtained from a human donor with classical Hodgkin lymphoma. The source material was peripheral blood mononuclear cells (PBMCs), sampled before the fourth cycle of nivolumab. The chain uses TRBV7-2 and TRBJ2-2; no reliable D call. The CDR3 is CASSPREATNTGELFF. Here the CDR3 DNA reads TGTGCCAGCAGCCCCCGAGAGGCTACTAACACCGGGGAGCTGTTTTTT.